Listed below are T cell receptor beta chains from one sample, sequenced in a study of blood T cell repertoires in COVID-19. Only in-frame clones appear in the TCRdb table, and some are missing; sequencing was by immunoSEQ multiplex PCR. The top ten clones hold about 5.2% of a sample with approximately 250,000 clones, around nine tenths of them seen once. Material: peripheral blood. These receptors all come from a woman in her sixties or seventies with COVID-19, enrolled during active disease. Each CDR3 is given with its conserved first and last residue. A D gene is named only where the DNA matches it firmly. Size values are once, few and many counts, or a class for expanded clones, and some rows have none.

TRBD2,-,TRBV5-4,TRBJ2-5,CASSPGTRVQETQYF,TGTGCCAGCAGCCCCGGGACTAGAGTCCAAGAGACCCAGTACTTC
TRBD1,few,TRBV7-9,TRBJ1-5,CASSRTGGRPQHF,TGTGCCAGCAGCCGGACAGGGGGCCGGCCCCAGCATTTT
-,-,TRBV13,TRBJ1-1,CASSRRVTEAFF,TGTGCCAGCAGCCGTCGGGTTACTGAAGCTTTCTTT
TRBD1,-,TRBV6-5,TRBJ1-1,CASSYGGQEDTEAFF,TGTGCCAGCAGTTACGGGGGACAGGAGGACACTGAAGCTTTCTTT
-,-,TRBV7-8,TRBJ1-1,CASSLAGLNTEAFF,TGTGCCAGCAGCTTAGCCGGTCTGAACACTGAAGCTTTCTTT
-,once,TRBV18,TRBJ2-7,CASSPRGVTSYEQYF,TGTGCCAGCTCACCACGCGGTGTTACCTCCTACGAGCAGTACTTC
-,-,TRBV9,TRBJ2-1,CASSVIPSGRDWASSYNEQFF,TGTGCCAGCAGCGTAATCCCCTCGGGAAGGGACTGGGCGAGCTCCTACAATGAGCAGTTCTTC
-,few,TRBV7-3,TRBJ2-3,CASSLNGPSTDTQYF,TGTGCCAGCAGCTTAAACGGTCCTAGCACAGATACGCAGTATTTT
-,-,TRBV27,TRBJ2-7,CASSSHGTAYEQYF,TGTGCCAGCAGTTCACACGGGACTGCCTACGAGCAGTACTTC
TRBD2,once,TRBV3-1/TRBV3-2,TRBJ2-2,CASSLNLGGAGGNTGELFF,TGTGCCAGCAGCCTCAACCTTGGGGGCGCGGGAGGGAACACCGGGGAGCTGTTTTTT
TRBD1,once,TRBV19,TRBJ1-1,CASSAVAGGRIEAFF,TGTGCCAGTAGTGCCGTCGCAGGGGGGCGTATTGAAGCTTTCTTT
TRBD2,-,TRBV7-9,TRBJ2-7,CASSPRGLAGVGEQYF,TGTGCCAGCAGCCCCCGAGGACTAGCGGGAGTTGGCGAGCAGTACTTC
TRBD2,-,TRBV6-1,TRBJ2-5,CASSEREGRGETQYF,TGTGCCAGCAGTGAGCGGGAGGGCCGCGGGGAGACCCAGTACTTC
TRBD2,-,TRBV5-4,TRBJ2-3,CASSLPTSGSAAQYF,TGTGCCAGCAGCTTACCCACTAGCGGGAGTGCTGCGCAGTATTTT